The 14 T cell receptor beta chains presented below share a single source sample, sequenced in a study of T cell responses to AZD1222 COVID-19 vaccine. Assay: immunoSEQ multiplex PCR; the TCRdb copy retains only in-frame clones and omits some. The sample holds just under 150,000 clones, about 86% seen once. The sample consisted of peripheral blood, taken 28 days after the second AZD1222 dose. These receptors all stem from an adult who received the AZD1222 COVID-19 vaccine.

This clone was counted only a few times. The V and J genes are TRBV24-1 and TRBJ2-5; perhaps D is TRBD1 or TRBD2 (5 bases each). CDR3 length: 14 residues. Germline values: CDR1 KGHDR, CDR2 SFDVKD. The ends were cut back, 3 bases at V and 4 bases at J, with 11 bases in the middle. This CDR3 reads CATSDGQGVETQYF. CDR3 coding DNA: TGTGCCACCAGTGATGGGCAGGGAGTAGAGACCCAGTACTTC.

This chain joins TRBV18 and TRBJ2-7; the match to TRBD2 covers 8 bases. V lost 3 bases and J lost 7; bases outside the gene matches: 11. This CDR3 is 15 amino acids long. Germline assignment: CDR1 KGHSH and CDR2 LQKENI. CDR3 protein: CASSPTVGGAGEQYF. For the CDR3, the DNA is TGTGCCAGCTCACCGACAGTCGGGGGGGCGGGAGAGCAGTACTTC.

The J gene is TRBJ2-7, the V gene TRBV9, with a weak D call TRBD2 (6 bases). This CDR3 has 14 residues. Germline V gene sequence: CDR1 SGDLS, CDR2 YYNGEE. V was pared by 0 bases and J by 5 bases, with 12 bases between. CDR3 amino acids: CASSVVGGGDEQYF. The CDR3 nucleotides read TGTGCCAGCAGCGTAGTGGGAGGAGGAGACGAGCAGTACTTC.

Only a few counts were recorded for this clone. The chain employs TRBV30 and TRBJ1-3, with D possibly being TRBD1 (6 bases). The germline CDR1 and CDR2 sequences are GTSNPN and SVGIG (reference sequence). V was shortened by 4 bases and J by 2 bases, with 9 bases between the two germline ends. The CDR3 spans 13 residues. CDR3 DNA: TGTGCCTGGACCTGGACAGCTGGAAACACCATATATTTT. This encodes CAWTWTAGNTIYF.

The chain has TRBV10-3 and TRBJ1-3; D call uncertain. The V gene's germline CDR1 is ENHRY and CDR2 SYGVKD. The CDR3 extends over 13 amino acids. Trimming left V 10 bases short and J 4 bases short, with 14 bases between. The CDR3 region has the DNA TGTGCCAACGGATTCGGCGAAGGAAACACCATATATTTT. Its translation: CANGFGEGNTIYF.

The rearrangement joins TRBV12-3 or TRBV12-4 to TRBJ2-2; maybe TRBD1 (6 bases). V lost 7 bases to trimming and J lost 13 bases, with 19 bases between them. The CDR3 consists of 13 residues. The CDR3 DNA reads TGTGCCAGCACCCCACAGGGCTTTGGCGGGCTGTTTTTT. This encodes CASTPQGFGGLFF.

The V gene is TRBV12-3 or TRBV12-4, the J gene TRBJ2-5; D is undetermined. The V gene lost 1 base and the J gene lost 5 bases, with 5 bases spanning the gap. The CDR3 consists of 12 residues. CDR3 sequence reads: CASSLGPETQYF. For the CDR3, the DNA is TGTGCCAGCAGTTTAGGACCGGAGACCCAGTACTTC.

The rearrangement uses TRBV3-1 (or the pseudogene TRBV3-2) and TRBJ2-5; D not resolved. The V and J ends lost 0 bases and 1 base respectively, with 9 bases between them. The CDR3 loop spans 15 amino acids. CDR1 LGHDT and CDR2 YNNKEL come from the germline V gene (reference sequence). CDR3 nucleotide sequence: TGTGCCAGCAGCCAAGATGTGGCAGTCCAAGAGACCCAGTACTTC. Its translation is CASSQDVAVQETQYF.

The chain uses TRBV6-4 and TRBJ2-1; the match to TRBD2 covers 14 bases. Germline V gene lookup returns CDR1 MRHNA and CDR2 SNTAGT. The CDR3 totals 21 residues. The trim removed 6 bases at V and 10 bases at J, leaving 26 bases unmatched. This chain's CDR3 is CASRDATSGTSGGPVQREQFF. The DNA for the CDR3 is TGTGCCAGCAGAGACGCGACTTCCGGGACTAGCGGGGGCCCTGTCCAGAGGGAGCAGTTCTTC.

The rearrangement links TRBV15 to TRBJ1-4; D is uncertain. V lost 0 bases to trimming and J lost 3 bases, with 8 bases between them. The CDR3 extends over 15 amino acids. Germline loops: CDR1 LNHNV, CDR2 YYDKDF (reference sequence). CDR3 DNA sequence: TGTGCCACCAGCAGAGATCGGAGTCCTAATGAAAAACTGTTTTTT. Translated: CATSRDRSPNEKLFF.

CDR3 bases: TGTGCCAGCAGCACTAGCGGGAGGTACGAAGAGTACTTC. Its translation: CASSTSGRYEEYF. This chain links TRBV7-9 with TRBJ2-7; TRBD2 matches at 12 bases. Unmatched junction bases numbered 7, after V lost 5 bases and J lost 11 bases. The CDR3 runs 13 residues. Germline V gene sequence: CDR1 SEHNR, CDR2 FQNEAQ (reference sequence).

A word on this clone: Other DNA variants within this sample encode the same CDR3. Here the CDR3 reads CASSIGGLSNQPQHF. The DNA for the CDR3 is TGTGCCAGTAGTATCGGCGGCTTGAGCAATCAGCCCCAGCATTTT. V is TRBV19 and J is TRBJ1-5; no firm D call. The CDR3 length is 15 residues. Germline V CDR1 and CDR2: LNHDA, SQIVND (reference sequence). Trimming removed 3 bases from V and 1 base from J, with 10 bases in between.

The rearrangement uses TRBV27 and TRBJ2-1; no definite D call. Germline V gene lookup returns CDR1 MNHEY and CDR2 SMNVEV (reference sequence). This CDR3 comprises 13 residues. Trimming stripped 3 bases from V and 1 base from J, with 4 bases between. CDR3 coding DNA: TGTGCCAGCAGTTTGGGGTCCTACAATGAGCAGTTCTTC. Amino acid sequence: CASSLGSYNEQFF.

This clone was seen only once. The chain is built from TRBV28 and TRBJ1-4; D is unresolved. The CDR3 has 13 residues. From germline, CDR1 is MDHEN and CDR2 SYDVKM. V lost 3 bases to trimming and J lost 8 bases, with 10 bases between them. The CDR3 DNA follows: TGTGCCAGCAGTTTGGCAAGTAGCGAAAAACTGTTTTTT. The encoded protein is CASSLASSEKLFF.